Here is one T cell receptor beta chain with its context. The antigen is unknown. The data originate from a study of T cell responses to AZD1222 COVID-19 vaccine. Study-wide points: Targeting of unmutated variant regions was reportedly seen in nearly half of spike-specific TCRs. The breadth and depth of Spike-specific TCRs increased once two AZD1222 doses had been given. Along spike, vaccine-associated CD4 TCRs were found throughout, with dominance at 160-218 and 743-854. Repertoire sampling was restricted to post-peak T cell response timepoints.

Deletions cut 1 base from V and 6 bases from J, with 10 bases between. This CDR3 has 14 amino acids. Germline CDR1 KGHSH, CDR2 LQKENI. Assay used: immunoSEQ multiplex PCR; TCRdb lists only in-frame clones, some missing. This table has 100,000 to 150,000 clones, about 90% appearing once. Sample: peripheral blood, taken on day 0 of MenACWY control vaccination. This receptor was obtained from an adult in good health. The J gene is TRBJ1-5, the V gene TRBV18; D is possibly TRBD1 (5 bases). The CDR3 here is CASSPLSGGQPQHF. The CDR3 DNA follows: TGTGCCAGCTCACCACTATCCGGGGGTCAGCCCCAGCATTTT.